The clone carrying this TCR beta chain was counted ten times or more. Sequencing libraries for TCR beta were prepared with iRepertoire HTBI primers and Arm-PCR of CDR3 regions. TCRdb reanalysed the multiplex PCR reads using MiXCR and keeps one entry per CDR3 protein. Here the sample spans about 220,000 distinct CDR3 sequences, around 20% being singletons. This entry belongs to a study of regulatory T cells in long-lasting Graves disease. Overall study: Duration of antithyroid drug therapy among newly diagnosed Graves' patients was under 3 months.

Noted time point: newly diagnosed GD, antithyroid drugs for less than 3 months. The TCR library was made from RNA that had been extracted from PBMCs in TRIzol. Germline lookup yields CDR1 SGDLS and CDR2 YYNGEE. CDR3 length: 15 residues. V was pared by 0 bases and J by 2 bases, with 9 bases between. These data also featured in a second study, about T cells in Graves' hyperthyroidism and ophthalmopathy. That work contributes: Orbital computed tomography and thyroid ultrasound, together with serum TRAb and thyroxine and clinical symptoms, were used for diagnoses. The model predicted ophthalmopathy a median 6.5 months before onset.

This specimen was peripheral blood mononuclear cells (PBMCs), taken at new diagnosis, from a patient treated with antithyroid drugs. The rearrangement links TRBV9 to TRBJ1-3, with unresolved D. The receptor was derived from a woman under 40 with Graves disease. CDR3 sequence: CASSVAVNPGNTIYF. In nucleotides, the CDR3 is TGTGCCAGCAGCGTAGCGGTAAATCCTGGAAACACCATATATTTT.